This record looks at one T cell receptor beta chain sequence and its context. No antigen is known for it. Treatment reported: oral pan-JAK inhibitor, 5-10 mg twice daily. Both peripheral blood and punch biopsies of lesional scalp skin were obtained from patients who had alopecia areata. Sequencing relied on a cDNA template that was reverse transcribed from extracted RNA. Clones were sequenced by immunoSEQ multiplex PCR, and TCRdb holds only the in-frame ones, with some missing. The table shows roughly 100,000 clones, with 80% to 90% occurring only once. This entry comes from a study of CD8+ T cells in alopecia areata. Turning to the study itself: Oral tofacitinib, 5 to 10 mg twice daily, was given in an open-label trial.

Germline values: CDR1 LNHDA, CDR2 SQIVND (reference sequence). The CDR3 has 16 amino acids. V trimming: 1 base; J trimming: 2 bases; junction bases outside the gene matches: 3. Study-level points and caveats: In scalp, tofacitinib significantly decreased clonality and expanded CD8+ clones among the top 100.

The receptor's source is a human donor with alopecia areata. Sequenced material: CD8+ T cells sorted from blood, taken at approximately week 30, from a patient treated with tofacitinib. J is TRBJ2-3 and V is TRBV19, with 10 bases matching TRBD2. The CDR3, as DNA: TGTGCCAGTAGTATAGGGACTAGCGGACTCACAGATACGCAGTATTTT. Protein: CASSIGTSGLTDTQYF.